One and the same sample provided the 7 T cell receptor beta chains below, sequenced in a study of blood T cell repertoires in COVID-19. TCRdb's table, derived via immunoSEQ multiplex PCR, lists solely in-frame clones and lacks some. The sample has 100,000 to 150,000 clones, roughly 70% seen once. Material: peripheral blood. These receptors were obtained from a human donor with acute or convalescent COVID-19. The donor label of this sample is uncertain.

This clone has a single count. The gene calls are TRBV6-2 or TRBV6-3 and TRBJ1-5; a possible D gene is TRBD1 (6 bases). V gave up 6 bases and J gave up 6 bases, with 15 bases separating them. CDR1 is MNHEY, CDR2 SVGEGT, per germline. The CDR3 loop spans 14 amino acids. CDR3 sequence reads: CASSLQGRLQPQHF. CDR3 DNA sequence: TGTGCCAGCAGCCTACAGGGCCGCCTTCAGCCCCAGCATTTT.

The J gene is TRBJ1-6, the V gene TRBV4-2, with D tentatively TRBD1 (5 bases). The CDR3 contains 16 residues. Trimming left V 1 base short and J 8 bases short, with 15 bases between. CDR1 is LGHNA and CDR2 is YNFKEQ in the germline V gene. CDR3 sequence (DNA): TGTGCCAGCAGCCAAGTCGAGACCGGCAGGGATTCACCCCTCCACTTT. Amino acid sequence: CASSQVETGRDSPLHF.

The chain combines TRBV28 with TRBJ1-6; 7 bases line up with TRBD1. CDR1 MDHEN and CDR2 SYDVKM come from the germline V gene. This CDR3 spans 15 amino acids. The junction had 9 bases not matched to a gene; V was cut back by 4 bases and J by 9 bases. This chain's CDR3 is CASSSRQGSVSPLHF. CDR3 DNA sequence: TGTGCCAGCAGTTCAAGACAGGGATCTGTTTCACCCCTCCACTTT.

J is TRBJ2-3 and V is TRBV7-2, with 11 bases aligning to TRBD2. Germline V gene sequence: CDR1 SGHTA, CDR2 FQGNSA. J gave up 0 bases and V 3 bases, and 5 bases lay outside the gene matches. This CDR3 is 17 amino acids long. The CDR3 nucleotides are TGTGCCAGCAGCTTGCGGGGGACTAGCGGAAGCACAGATACGCAGTATTTT. As protein: CASSLRGTSGSTDTQYF.

The chain carries TRBV4-1 and TRBJ1-2; TRBD1 aligns across 8 bases. J gave up 4 bases and V 6 bases, and 7 bases lay outside the gene matches. CDR1 is MGHRA and CDR2 is YSYEKL in the germline V gene. CDR3 length: 14 amino acids. CDR3 residues: CASRRPGGGYGYTF. CDR3 DNA sequence: TGCGCCAGCAGGCGTCCAGGGGGCGGCTATGGCTACACCTTC.

The gene calls are TRBV5-1 and TRBJ2-7, with D possibly TRBD1 on 6 matching bases. CDR1 SGHRS and CDR2 YFSETQ come from the germline V gene. The CDR3 loop spans 16 amino acids. Trimming removed 0 bases from V and 2 bases from J, with 15 bases in between. The CDR3 spells CASSLGGAGEPYEQYV. The CDR3 nucleotides are TGCGCCAGCAGCTTGGGTGGGGCAGGGGAGCCCTACGAGCAGTACGTC.

The chain couples TRBV18 to TRBJ1-3; 7 bases map to TRBD1. Germline CDR1 KGHSH, CDR2 LQKENI. This CDR3 contains 16 residues. J lost 0 bases, V lost 4 bases, and 6 bases had no gene match. The CDR3 DNA reads TGTGCCAGCTCACGAGACAGGGTGTTCTCTGGAAACACCATATATTTT. Amino acids: CASSRDRVFSGNTIYF.